This T cell receptor (beta chain) is from a study of vaccination effects on CD4 cells after COVID-19. Isolating CD4+ T cells followed approximately 11 days of culture. IL-2 medium supplanted half the medium on days 3 and 7. The CDR3 extends over 14 amino acids. After removal of 3 bases from V and 7 bases from J, the junction contained 9 bases not matched to a gene. Looked up from germline, CDR1 is LNHNV and CDR2 is YYDKDF (reference sequence). About this clone itself: Its antigen is still unknown.

Sequencing used immunoSEQ multiplex PCR; TCRdb keeps in-frame clones, though not all of them. This sample has more than 30,000 clones; 82% occur once, and the top ten carry 2.9%. The source was CD4+ T cells from PBMCs cultured without peptide, collected before COVID-19 vaccination. The origin of this receptor is a human donor who received a COVID-19 vaccine. V and J are TRBV15 and TRBJ2-7, with 7 nucleotides matching TRBD1. This chain's CDR3 is CATSRGTETGEQYV. CDR3 nucleotides: TGTGCCACCAGCAGGGGGACAGAGACCGGAGAGCAGTACGTC.